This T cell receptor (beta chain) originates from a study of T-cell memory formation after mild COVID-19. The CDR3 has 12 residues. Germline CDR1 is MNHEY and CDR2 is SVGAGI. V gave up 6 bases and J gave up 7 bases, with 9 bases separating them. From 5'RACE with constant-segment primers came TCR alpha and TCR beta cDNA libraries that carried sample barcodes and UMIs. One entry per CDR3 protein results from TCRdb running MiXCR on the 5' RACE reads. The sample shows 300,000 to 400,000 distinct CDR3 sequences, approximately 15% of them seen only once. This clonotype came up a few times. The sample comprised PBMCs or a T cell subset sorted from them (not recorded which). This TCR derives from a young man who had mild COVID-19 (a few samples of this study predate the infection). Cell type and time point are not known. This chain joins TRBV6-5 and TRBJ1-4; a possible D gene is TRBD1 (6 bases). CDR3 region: CASRQGFEKLFF. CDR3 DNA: TGTGCCAGCAGACAGGGCTTTGAAAAACTGTTTTTT.